The rows below give T cell receptor beta chains drawn from one sample of a study of T cell repertoires in cytomegalovirus infection. TCRdb recomputed calls from the reads with MiXCR, one row per CDR3 protein. The table lists 200,000 or so distinct CDR3 sequences, under 25% of them singletons. The specimen was PBMCs. The receptors here all came from a human donor in good health (CMV status not recorded). Some clones in this sample may be carry-over from other donors' samples. CDR3s include the opening cysteine and the closing phenylalanine or tryptophan. Clone size is shown for a subset of rows, as once, few, many or a class of expanded clone.

V: TRBV5-6; size: .; CDR3: CASSLVKRGDNEQFF
V: TRBV10-3; size: .; CDR3: CAISESLGQSSGANVLTF
V: TRBV19; size: many; CDR3: CASSQGGGANVLTF
V: TRBV6-5; size: few; CDR3: CASRGTSGGISSYNEQFF
V: TRBV7-2; size: many; CDR3: CASSTGARNQPQHF
V: TRBV28; size: .; CDR3: CASSLSGEGYEQYF
V: TRBV6-2/TRBV6-3; size: .; CDR3: CASSYPGLAGNNEQFF
V: TRBV12-3/TRBV12-4; size: many; CDR3: CASTQGANYGYTF
V: TRBV6-2/TRBV6-3; size: .; CDR3: CASSYGLVYNEQFF
V: TRBV7-9; size: few; CDR3: CASSSAELLTGELFF
V: TRBV4-3; size: .; CDR3: CASSQAWVDQSYEQYF
V: TRBV7-2; size: many; CDR3: CASSPRLYEQYF
V: TRBV20-1; size: .; CDR3: CSASPGTVYQETQYF
V: TRBV19; size: .; CDR3: CASSSRDRGGLEQYF
V: TRBV5-6; size: many; CDR3: CASSLVGTSTDTQYF
V: TRBV7-2; size: .; CDR3: CASSLGERWGRETQYF
V: TRBV7-8; size: many; CDR3: CASSSKPGLGNYEQYF
V: TRBV14; size: .; CDR3: CASSSRTGWNTEAFF
V: TRBV12-3/TRBV12-4; size: .; CDR3: CASSLAPTPTGELFF
V: TRBV20-1; size: once; CDR3: CSARSWGDQETQYF
V: TRBV6-8; size: few; CDR3: CATSGTASSYEQYF
V: TRBV12-3/TRBV12-4; size: many; CDR3: CASSFPPRGYSNQPQHF
V: TRBV20-1; size: .; CDR3: CSGRGGADTQYF
V: TRBV5-1; size: .; CDR3: CASSWTRPGELFF
V: TRBV14; size: .; CDR3: CASSHLETRAPSYGYTF
V: TRBV5-1; size: many; CDR3: CASSWKGRESGNTIYF
V: TRBV14; size: few; CDR3: CASSQDTGMAYEQYF
V: TRBV7-9; size: .; CDR3: CASSRRDPKETQYF
V: TRBV19; size: .; CDR3: CASSIRGGEQFF
V: TRBV5-6; size: few; CDR3: CASSFGQDPNQPQHF
V: TRBV7-2; size: few; CDR3: CASSFDRGTYNEQFF
V: TRBV7-2; size: many; CDR3: CASSLYGTMNTEAFF
V: TRBV5-5; size: .; CDR3: CASSSRYNEQFF
V: TRBV11-2; size: .; CDR3: CASSSALRQGRKNIQYF
V: TRBV7-2; size: few; CDR3: CASSSGQGIETQYF
V: TRBV7-2; size: many; CDR3: CASSRTMTDTDTQYF
V: TRBV4-1; size: many; CDR3: CASSQRGQEALYGYTF
V: TRBV7-3; size: .; CDR3: CASSPTGRFQETQYF
V: TRBV19; size: .; CDR3: CATTTGANTEAFF
V: TRBV5-1; size: many; CDR3: CASSQDRTGEQFF
V: TRBV9; size: few; CDR3: CASSVGGAGNQPQHF
V: TRBV7-9; size: .; CDR3: CASSLVTGLEQYF
V: TRBV6-6; size: .; CDR3: CASSLGRLYDSGNTIYF
V: TRBV3-1; size: .; CDR3: CASSPQRGPSEQFF
V: TRBV7-2; size: .; CDR3: CASSVGVETQYF
V: TRBV6-1; size: many; CDR3: CASTPDSSGNTIYF
V: TRBV28; size: few; CDR3: CASGGAGGQPQHF
V: TRBV20-1; size: .; CDR3: CSAAGSGGAETYEQYF
V: TRBV2; size: .; CDR3: CASSEGTGPGGGQPQHF
V: TRBV7-8; size: .; CDR3: CASSFMITDTQYF
V: TRBV6-2/TRBV6-3; size: few; CDR3: CASSYSWSGETQYF
V: TRBV7-8; size: many; CDR3: CASSLRDRGLETQYF
V: TRBV14; size: .; CDR3: CASSLQGTVQYF
V: TRBV12-3/TRBV12-4; size: .; CDR3: CASSSYRGRQETQYF
V: TRBV7-6; size: .; CDR3: CASSLEFAGLYGYTF
V: TRBV25-1; size: .; CDR3: CASSEYEAGRYTF
V: TRBV7-9; size: few; CDR3: CASSPRRLAGEGQETQYF
V: TRBV20-1; size: .; CDR3: CSARQGAPSTGELFF